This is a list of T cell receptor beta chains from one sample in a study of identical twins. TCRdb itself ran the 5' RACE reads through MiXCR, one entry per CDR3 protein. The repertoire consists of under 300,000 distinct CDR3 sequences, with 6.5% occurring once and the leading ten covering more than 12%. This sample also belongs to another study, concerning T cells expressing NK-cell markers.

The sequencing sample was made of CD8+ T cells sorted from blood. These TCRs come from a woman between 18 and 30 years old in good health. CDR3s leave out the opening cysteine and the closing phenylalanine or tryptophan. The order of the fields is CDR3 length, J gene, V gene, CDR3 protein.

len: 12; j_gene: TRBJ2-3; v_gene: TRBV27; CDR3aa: ASSFQWNSDTQY
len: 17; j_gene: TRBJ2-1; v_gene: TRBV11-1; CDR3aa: ASSSTWRGGRSSYNEQF
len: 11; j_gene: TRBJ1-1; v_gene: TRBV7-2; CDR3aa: ASSYLSSTEAF
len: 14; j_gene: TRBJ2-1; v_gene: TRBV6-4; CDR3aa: ASSRFGTEDYNEQF
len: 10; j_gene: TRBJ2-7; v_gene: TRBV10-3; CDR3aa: AISESGWEQY
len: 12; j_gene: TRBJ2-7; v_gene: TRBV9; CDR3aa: ASGSGTSFYEQY
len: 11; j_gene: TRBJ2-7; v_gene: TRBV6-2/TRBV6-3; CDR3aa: ASSLLAVYEQY
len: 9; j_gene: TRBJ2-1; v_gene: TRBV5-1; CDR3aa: ASSGTDEQF
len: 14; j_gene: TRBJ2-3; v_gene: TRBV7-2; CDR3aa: ASSLVDGRWTDTQY
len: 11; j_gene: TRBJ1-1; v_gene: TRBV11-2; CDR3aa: ASSVVLNTEAF
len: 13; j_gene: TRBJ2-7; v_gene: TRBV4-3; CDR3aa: ASSQGTSGYYEQY
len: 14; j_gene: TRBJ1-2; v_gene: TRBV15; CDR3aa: ATSYRDRLTNYGYT
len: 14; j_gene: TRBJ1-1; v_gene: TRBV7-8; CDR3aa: ASSRGTGGLNTEAF
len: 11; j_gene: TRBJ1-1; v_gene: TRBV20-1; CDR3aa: SILGTENTEAF
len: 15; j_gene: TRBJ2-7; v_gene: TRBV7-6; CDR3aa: ASSLTGQQGRYYEQY
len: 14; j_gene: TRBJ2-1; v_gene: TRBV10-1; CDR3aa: ASSDEGPSSYNEQF
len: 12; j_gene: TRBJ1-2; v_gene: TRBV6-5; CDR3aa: ASSSPTGIGGYT
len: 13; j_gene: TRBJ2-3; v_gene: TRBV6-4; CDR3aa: ASSRLAGGPDTQY
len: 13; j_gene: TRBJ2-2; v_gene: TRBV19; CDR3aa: ASSGLAVPGGELF
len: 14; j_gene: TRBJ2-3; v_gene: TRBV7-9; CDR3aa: ASSLTRTVSTDTQY
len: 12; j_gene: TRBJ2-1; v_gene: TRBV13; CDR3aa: ASSPRGAHNEQF
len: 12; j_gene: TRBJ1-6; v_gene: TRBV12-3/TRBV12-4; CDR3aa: ASSHGQGNSPLH